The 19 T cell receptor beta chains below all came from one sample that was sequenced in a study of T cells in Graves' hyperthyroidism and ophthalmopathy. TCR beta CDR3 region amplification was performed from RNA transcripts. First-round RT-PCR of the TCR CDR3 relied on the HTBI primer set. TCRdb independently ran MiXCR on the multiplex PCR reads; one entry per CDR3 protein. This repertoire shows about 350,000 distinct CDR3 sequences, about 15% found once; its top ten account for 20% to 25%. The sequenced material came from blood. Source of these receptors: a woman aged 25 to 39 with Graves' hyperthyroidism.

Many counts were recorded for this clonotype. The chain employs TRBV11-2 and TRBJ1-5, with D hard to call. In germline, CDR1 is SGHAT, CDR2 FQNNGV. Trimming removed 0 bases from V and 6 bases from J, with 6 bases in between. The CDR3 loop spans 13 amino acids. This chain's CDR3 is CASSLDRTQPQHF. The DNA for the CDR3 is TGTGCCAGCAGCTTAGATCGTACTCAGCCCCAGCATTTT.

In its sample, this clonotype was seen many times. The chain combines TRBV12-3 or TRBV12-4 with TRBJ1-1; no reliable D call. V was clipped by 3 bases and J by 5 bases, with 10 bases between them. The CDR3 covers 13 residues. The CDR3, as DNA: TGTGCCAGCAGTTTTGCCGAAGGGACTGAAGCTTTCTTT. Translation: CASSFAEGTEAFF.

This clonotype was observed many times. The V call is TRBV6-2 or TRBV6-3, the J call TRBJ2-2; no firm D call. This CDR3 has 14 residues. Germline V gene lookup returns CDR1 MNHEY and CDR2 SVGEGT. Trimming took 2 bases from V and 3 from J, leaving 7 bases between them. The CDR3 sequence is CASSYEGYTGELFF. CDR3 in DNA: TGTGCCAGCAGTTACGAAGGATACACCGGGGAGCTGTTTTTT.

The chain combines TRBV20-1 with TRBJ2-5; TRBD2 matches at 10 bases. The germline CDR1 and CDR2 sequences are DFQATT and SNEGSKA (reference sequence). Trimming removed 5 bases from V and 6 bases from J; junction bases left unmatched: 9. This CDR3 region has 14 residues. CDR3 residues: CSAPASGSRKTQYF. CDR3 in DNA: TGCAGTGCTCCAGCTAGCGGGAGTCGGAAGACCCAGTACTTC.

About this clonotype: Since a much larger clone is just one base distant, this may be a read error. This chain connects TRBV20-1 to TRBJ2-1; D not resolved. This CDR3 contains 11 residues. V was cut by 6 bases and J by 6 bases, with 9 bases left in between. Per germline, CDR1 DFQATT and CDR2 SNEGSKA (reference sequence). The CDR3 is CSARNRNEQFF. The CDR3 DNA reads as TGCAGTGCCAGAAATCGCAATGAGCAGTTCTTC.

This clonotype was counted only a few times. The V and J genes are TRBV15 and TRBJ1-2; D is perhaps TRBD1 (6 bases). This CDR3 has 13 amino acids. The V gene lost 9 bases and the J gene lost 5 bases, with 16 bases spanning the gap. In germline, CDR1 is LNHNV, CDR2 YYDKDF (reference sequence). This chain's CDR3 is CATTPGTTYGYTF. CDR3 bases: TGTGCCACAACCCCCGGGACAACTTATGGCTACACCTTC. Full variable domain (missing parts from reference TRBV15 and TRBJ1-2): DAMVIQNPRYQVTQFGKPVTLSCSQTLNHNVMYWYQQKSSQAPKLLFHYYDKDFNNEADTPDNFQSRRPNTSFCFLDIRSPGLGDTAMYLCATTPGTTYGYTFGSGTRLTVV.

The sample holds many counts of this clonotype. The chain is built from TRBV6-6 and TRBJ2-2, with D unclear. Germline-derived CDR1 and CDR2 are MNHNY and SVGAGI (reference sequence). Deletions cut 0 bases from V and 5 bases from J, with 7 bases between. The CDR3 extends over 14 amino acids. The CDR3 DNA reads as TGTGCCAGCAGTTACTCGAAGGGAACCGGGGAGCTGTTTTTT. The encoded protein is CASSYSKGTGELFF.

The CDR3 nucleotides read TGCAGCGTTGAAGAGCCACTAGCGGGAGGAGGAGAGACCCAGTACTTC. This translates into CSVEEPLAGGGETQYF. This chain connects TRBV29-1 to TRBJ2-5; TRBD2 aligns across 12 bases. The length of the CDR3 is 16 residues. V shed 0 bases and J 4 bases; nucleotides not matched to a gene: 6. CDR1 and CDR2 from the germline V gene are SQVTM and ANQGSEA.

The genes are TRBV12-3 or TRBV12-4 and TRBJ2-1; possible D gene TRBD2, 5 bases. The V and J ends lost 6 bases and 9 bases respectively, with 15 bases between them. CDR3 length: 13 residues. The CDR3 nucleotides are TGTGCCAGCAGCAACTTCGGACTCTTTGAGCAGTTCTTC. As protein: CASSNFGLFEQFF.

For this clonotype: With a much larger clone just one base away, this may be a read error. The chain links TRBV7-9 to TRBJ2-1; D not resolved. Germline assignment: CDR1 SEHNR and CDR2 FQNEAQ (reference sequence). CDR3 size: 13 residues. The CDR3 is CASTLVYGNEQFF. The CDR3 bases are TGTGCCAGCACCTTAGTCTACGGGAATGAGCAGTTCTTC.

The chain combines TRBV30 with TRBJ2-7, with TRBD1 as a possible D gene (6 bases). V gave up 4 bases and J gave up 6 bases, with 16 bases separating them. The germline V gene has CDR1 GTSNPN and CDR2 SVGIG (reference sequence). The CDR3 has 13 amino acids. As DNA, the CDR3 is TGTGCCTGGACGGGGACAATTACACTCGAGCAGTACTTC. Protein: CAWTGTITLEQYF.

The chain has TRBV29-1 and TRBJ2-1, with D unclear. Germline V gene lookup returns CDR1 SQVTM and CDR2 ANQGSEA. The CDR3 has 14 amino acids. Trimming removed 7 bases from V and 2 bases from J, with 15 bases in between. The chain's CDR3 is CSGSSSPTYNEQFF. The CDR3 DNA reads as TGCAGCGGGTCGTCAAGTCCCACCTACAATGAGCAGTTCTTC.

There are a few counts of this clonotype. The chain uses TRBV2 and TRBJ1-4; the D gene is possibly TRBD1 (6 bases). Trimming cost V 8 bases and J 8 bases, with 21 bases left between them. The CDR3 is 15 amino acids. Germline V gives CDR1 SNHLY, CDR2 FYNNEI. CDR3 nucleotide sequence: TGTGCCAGCGAAGGGAGACCAGGGGCACAGGAAAAACTGTTTTTT. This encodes CASEGRPGAQEKLFF.

CDR3 residues: CASSLAVAGVSGEQFF. The DNA for the CDR3 is TGTGCCAGCAGCTTGGCGGTAGCGGGAGTTTCGGGTGAGCAGTTCTTC. The chain joins TRBV5-8 to TRBJ2-1; 9 bases map to TRBD2. This CDR3 spans 16 amino acids. V lost 0 bases, J lost 9 bases, and 10 bases stayed unmatched. Germline V gene data show CDR1 as SGHTS and CDR2 as YDEGEE.

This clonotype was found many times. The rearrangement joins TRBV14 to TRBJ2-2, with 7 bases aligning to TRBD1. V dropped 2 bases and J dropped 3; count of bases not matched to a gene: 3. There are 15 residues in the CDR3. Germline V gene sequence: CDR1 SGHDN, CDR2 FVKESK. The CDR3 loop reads CASSQSGQYTGELFF. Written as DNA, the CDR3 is TGTGCCAGCAGCCAATCGGGACAGTACACCGGGGAGCTGTTTTTT.

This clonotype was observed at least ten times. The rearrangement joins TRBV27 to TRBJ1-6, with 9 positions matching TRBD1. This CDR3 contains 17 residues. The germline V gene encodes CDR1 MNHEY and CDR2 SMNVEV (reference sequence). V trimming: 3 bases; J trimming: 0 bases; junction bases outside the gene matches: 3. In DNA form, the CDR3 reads TGTGCCAGCAGTTTCCGGACAGGGGACTCCTATAATTCACCCCTCCACTTT. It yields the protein CASSFRTGDSYNSPLHF.

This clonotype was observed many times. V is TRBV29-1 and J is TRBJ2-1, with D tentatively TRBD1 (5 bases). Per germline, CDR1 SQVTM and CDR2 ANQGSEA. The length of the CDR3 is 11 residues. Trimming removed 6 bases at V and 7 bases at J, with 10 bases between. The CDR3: CSVHRQNEQFF. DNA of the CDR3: TGCAGCGTGCACCGACAGAATGAGCAGTTCTTC.

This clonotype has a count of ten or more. Written as DNA, the CDR3 is TGTGCCAGCAGTGAAGCACAGTCTGAGCAGTTCTTC. Translated, it gives CASSEAQSEQFF. The V gene is TRBV6-1, the J gene TRBJ2-1; D uncertain. The CDR3 is made up of 12 amino acids. Between the trimmed V and J ends, which lost 0 bases and 9 bases, there was a span of 6 bases. CDR1 and CDR2 from the germline V gene are MNHNS and SASEGT.

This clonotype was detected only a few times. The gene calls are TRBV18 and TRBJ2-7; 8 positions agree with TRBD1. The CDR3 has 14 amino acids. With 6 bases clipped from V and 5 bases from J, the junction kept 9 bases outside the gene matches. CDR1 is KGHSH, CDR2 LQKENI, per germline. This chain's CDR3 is CASSPLGQGDEQYF. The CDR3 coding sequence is TGTGCCAGCTCGCCTCTAGGACAGGGAGACGAGCAGTACTTC.